One sample yielded the 10 T cell receptor beta chains listed below, sequenced in a study of T-cell reconstitution after alpha-beta-depleted transplantation in children. During its preparation, the TCRbeta library received unique molecular identifiers. MiXCR, applied by TCRdb to the PCR reads, yields one record per CDR3 protein. Among approximately 520,000 distinct CDR3 sequences listed, around a third were seen once. Sequenced material: PBMCs from the stem cell graft donor, taken from the stem cell graft. These receptors all come from a human donor who donated a stem cell graft to a child with aplastic anemia.

This clonotype has only a few counts. This rearrangement joins TRBV6-5 to TRBJ1-1; D gene ambiguous. CDR1 and CDR2 from the germline V gene are MNHEY and SVGAGI. This CDR3 has 13 residues. V was pared by 2 bases and J by 1 base, with 5 bases between. The CDR3 spells CASSYEKNTEAFF. The CDR3 nucleotides read TGTGCCAGCAGTTACGAGAAGAACACTGAAGCTTTCTTT.

V is TRBV7-2 and J is TRBJ2-1, with D perhaps matching TRBD2 (6 bases). V was shortened by 4 bases and J by 0 bases, with 13 bases between the two germline ends. The CDR3 consists of 16 residues. The V gene's germline CDR1 is SGHTA and CDR2 FQGNSA. DNA of the CDR3: TGTGCCAGCAGCTCCGCGGGGAGGAACTCCTACAATGAGCAGTTCTTC. Its protein product is CASSSAGRNSYNEQFF.

This chain joins TRBV6-2 or TRBV6-3 and TRBJ2-1, with 16 bases aligning to TRBD2. Germline CDR1 and CDR2: MNHEY and SVGEGT. The CDR3 spans 18 residues. V shed 5 bases and J 8 bases; nucleotides not matched to a gene: 12. DNA for the CDR3: TGTGCCAGCAGTACCCCGGGACTAGCGGGAGGGCCTATGTATGAGCAGTTCTTC. Protein: CASSTPGLAGGPMYEQFF.

This clonotype showed up just a few times. The chain recombines TRBV20-1 with TRBJ2-2, with 8 bases identical to TRBD1. Trimming cost V 6 bases and J 5 bases; bases outside gene matches: 8. This CDR3 spans 14 amino acids. CDR1 is DFQATT and CDR2 is SNEGSKA in the germline V gene (reference sequence). CDR3 sequence (DNA): TGCAGTGCCACCCGACAGGGGCGGACCGGGGAGCTGTTTTTT. Its protein product is CSATRQGRTGELFF.

The V and J genes are TRBV15 and TRBJ1-5, with D perhaps matching TRBD1 (6 bases). The CDR3 consists of 14 residues. Trimming left V 1 base short and J 12 bases short, with 16 bases between. Per the germline V gene, CDR1 is LNHNV and CDR2 is YYDKDF (reference sequence). The CDR3 region has the DNA TGTGCCACCAGCAGAGTCACATCGGGGGGCCGCCAGCATTTT. Translating it yields CATSRVTSGGRQHF.

The chain combines TRBV5-6 with TRBJ2-5; either TRBD1 or TRBD2 may fit D (5 bases each). Trimming took off 5 bases at V and 5 bases at J, with 10 bases between the two ends. This CDR3 has 12 residues. Germline CDR1 and CDR2: SGHDT and YYEEEE. The CDR3 loop is CASSWGRETQYF. As DNA, the CDR3 is TGTGCCAGCAGTTGGGGACGGGAGACCCAGTACTTC.

The V call is TRBV5-1, the J call TRBJ1-1, with a possible D match to TRBD1 (6 bases). V was shortened by 0 bases and J by 6 bases, with 12 bases between the two germline ends. Germline CDR1 and CDR2: SGHRS and YFSETQ. CDR3 length: 14 residues. CDR3 nucleotide sequence: TGCGCCAGCAGCTTGGAACTGAGACAGGCTGAAGCTTTCTTT. This sequence encodes CASSLELRQAEAFF.

The rearrangement links TRBV6-2 or TRBV6-3 to TRBJ2-7; 13 bases are shared with TRBD2. Germline CDR1 and CDR2: MNHEY and SVGEGT. The J segment lost 4 bases and the V segment lost 5 bases, leaving 5 bases of the junction unmatched. The length of the CDR3 is 15 residues. The CDR3 here is CASSARTSGSYEQYF. The CDR3 nucleotides are TGTGCCAGCAGTGCCAGGACTAGCGGGAGTTACGAGCAGTACTTC.

This clonotype was seen a few times. Written as DNA, the CDR3 is TGTGCCAGCAGCTTGGCTCGCGGGAGGAGCACCGGGGAGCTGTTTTTT. This encodes CASSLARGRSTGELFF. This chain uses TRBV5-4 with TRBJ2-2, with 8 bases matching TRBD2. The V gene end was trimmed by 0 bases and the J gene end by 4 bases; junction bases not matched to a gene: 5. Looked up from germline, CDR1 is SGHNT and CDR2 is YYREEE (reference sequence). The CDR3 length is 16 residues.

The gene calls are TRBV20-1 and TRBJ2-1, with a tentative D call TRBD2 (6 bases). V gave up 1 base and J gave up 0 bases, with 13 bases separating them. CDR3 size: 16 residues. Germline V CDR1 and CDR2: DFQATT, SNEGSKA (reference sequence). The CDR3 reads CSARGPSASSYNEQFF. The CDR3 nucleotides are TGCAGTGCTAGAGGCCCTAGCGCTAGCTCCTACAATGAGCAGTTCTTC.